This T cell receptor beta chain was retrieved from a study of T cells after yellow fever vaccination. This clonotype appeared a few times. CDR1 DFQATT and CDR2 SNEGSKA come from the germline V gene (reference sequence). V gave up 0 bases and J gave up 7 bases, with 21 bases separating them. This CDR3 region has 16 residues. MiXCR, run by TCRdb on the 5' RACE reads, gives a single entry per CDR3 protein. The data show about 350,000 distinct CDR3 sequences, with roughly an eighth seen just once and 2.5% to 4% held by the top ten. The sequences come from CD4+ T cells sorted from PBMCs, collected 15 days after the yellow fever booster vaccination. This receptor was obtained from a man between 18 and 29 years old who received the YFV17D yellow fever vaccine. The chain couples TRBV20-1 to TRBJ2-5, with D maybe TRBD1 (6 bases). CDR3 sequence: CSAREWDRQAVGTQYF. The CDR3 coding sequence is TGCAGTGCTAGAGAGTGGGACCGACAGGCCGTCGGGACCCAGTACTTC.